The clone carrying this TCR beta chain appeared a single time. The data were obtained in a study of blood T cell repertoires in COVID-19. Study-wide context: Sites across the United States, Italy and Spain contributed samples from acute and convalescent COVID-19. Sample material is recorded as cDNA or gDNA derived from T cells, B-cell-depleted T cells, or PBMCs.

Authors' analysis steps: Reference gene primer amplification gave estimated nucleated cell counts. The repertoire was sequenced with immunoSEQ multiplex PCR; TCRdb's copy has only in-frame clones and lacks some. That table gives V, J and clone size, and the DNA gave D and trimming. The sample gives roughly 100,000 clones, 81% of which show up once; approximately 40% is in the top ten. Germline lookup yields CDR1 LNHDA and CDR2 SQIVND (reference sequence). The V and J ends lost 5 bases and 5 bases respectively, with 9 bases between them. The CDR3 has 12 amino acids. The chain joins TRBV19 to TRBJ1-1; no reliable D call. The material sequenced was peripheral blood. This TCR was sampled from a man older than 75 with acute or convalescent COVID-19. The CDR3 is CASSPHGTEAFF. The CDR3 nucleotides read TGTGCCAGTAGTCCACACGGGACTGAAGCTTTCTTT.